The present T cell receptor (beta chain) was sequenced within a study of radiotherapy plus CTLA-4 blockade in lung cancer (dated by TCRdb to 2016 to 2019). Looking at the study overall: Among the enrolled patients, approximately 17% had an objective response, and about 30% reached disease control. Beyond this particular receptor, the publication reports: Early dynamic changes in blood T cell clones, together with increased serum interferon-beta after radiation, were reported as the strongest predictors of response. After treatment with radiotherapy and ipilimumab, TCR clones that originated in tumors expanded in peripheral blood.

Note on this clone: Its antigen is currently not known. Qualities for individual bases were not recorded, and no much larger clone is one base off.

The method behind the library was the immunoSEQ multiplex PCR assay. In its TCRdb copy, this immuneACCESS table keeps in-frame sequences only and misses some clones. Where compared with another copy, unresolved V genes explain less than half of these, and the others have no known cause. The sample records about 51,000 clones, 75% to 85% of which are singletons. Of the sample, about 9% is held by the ten largest clones. Focal radiation therapy combined with CTLA-4 blockade (ipilimumab) was tested in patients with chemo-refractory metastatic non-small-cell lung cancer. Cut back by 4 bases and 0 bases, the V and J ends lie 9 bases apart. The CDR3 measures 14 amino acids from cysteine to phenylalanine. The retained sequence is limited to the CDR3, 42 bases, with the frame set at the first base. According to the germline V gene (reference sequence), CDR1 reads SEHNR and CDR2 reads FQNEAQ.

Sequenced material: peripheral blood, taken from a patient treated with radiotherapy plus ipilimumab. The sequence joins TRBV7-9 to TRBJ2-5; TRBD2 is a possible D gene, resting on 6 matching bases. The TCR originated in a human donor with non-small cell lung cancer who had a complete response to radiotherapy plus ipilimumab. The CDR3 protein: CASSSLANQETQYF. The DNA sequence is as follows: TGTGCCAGCAGCTCCCTAGCGAACCAAGAGACCCAGTACTTC.